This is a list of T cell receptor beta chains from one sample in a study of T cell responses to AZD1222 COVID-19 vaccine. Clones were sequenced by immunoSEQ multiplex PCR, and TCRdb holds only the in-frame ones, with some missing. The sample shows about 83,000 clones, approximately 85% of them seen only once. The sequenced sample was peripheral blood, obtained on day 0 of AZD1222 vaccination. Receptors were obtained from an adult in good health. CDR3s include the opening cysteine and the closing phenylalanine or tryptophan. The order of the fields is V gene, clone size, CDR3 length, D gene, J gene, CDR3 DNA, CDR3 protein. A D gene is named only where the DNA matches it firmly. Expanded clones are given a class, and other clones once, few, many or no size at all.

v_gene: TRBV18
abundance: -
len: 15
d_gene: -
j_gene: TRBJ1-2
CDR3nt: TGTGCCAGCTCGCTGACGTCGGACCTAGAGTATGGCTACACCTTC
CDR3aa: CASSLTSDLEYGYTF

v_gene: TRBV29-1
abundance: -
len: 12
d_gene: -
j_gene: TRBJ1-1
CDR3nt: TGCAGCGTTCCCCTCATGAACACTGAAGCTTTCTTT
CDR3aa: CSVPLMNTEAFF

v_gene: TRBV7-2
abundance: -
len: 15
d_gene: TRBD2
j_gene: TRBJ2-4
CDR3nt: TGTGCCAGCAGCTTAGCCGGGACTAGCATGAACATTCAGTACTTC
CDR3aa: CASSLAGTSMNIQYF

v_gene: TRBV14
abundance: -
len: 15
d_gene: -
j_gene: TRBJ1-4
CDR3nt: TGTGCCAGCCGCCCGGGGGGAACAACTAATGAAAAACTGTTTTTT
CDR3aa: CASRPGGTTNEKLFF

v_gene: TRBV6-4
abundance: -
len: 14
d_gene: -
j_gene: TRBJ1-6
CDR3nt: TGTGCCAGCAGTGAACACGGCCGGAATTCACCCCTCCACTTT
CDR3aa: CASSEHGRNSPLHF

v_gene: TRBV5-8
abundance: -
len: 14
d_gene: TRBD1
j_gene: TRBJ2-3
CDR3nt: TGTGCCAGCAGCTTGGTACCAGGGGGCGATACGCAGTATTTT
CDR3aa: CASSLVPGGDTQYF

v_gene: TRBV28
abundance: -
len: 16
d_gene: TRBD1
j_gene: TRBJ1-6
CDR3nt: TGTGCCAGCAGTTCCGGACAGGGGATCGGGAGCTCACCCCTCCACTTT
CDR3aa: CASSSGQGIGSSPLHF

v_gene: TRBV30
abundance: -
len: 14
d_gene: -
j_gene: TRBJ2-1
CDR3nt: TGTGCCTGGAGTAAGGGACTGTCCTACAATGAGCAGTTCTTC
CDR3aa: CAWSKGLSYNEQFF

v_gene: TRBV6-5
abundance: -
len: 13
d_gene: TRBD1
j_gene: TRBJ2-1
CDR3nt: TGTGCCAGCAGATACAGGGGGTACAATGAGCAGTTCTTC
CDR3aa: CASRYRGYNEQFF

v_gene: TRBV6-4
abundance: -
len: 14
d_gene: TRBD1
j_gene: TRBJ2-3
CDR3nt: TGTGCCAGCAGTTTGACAGGGACCACAGATACGCAGTATTTT
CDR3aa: CASSLTGTTDTQYF

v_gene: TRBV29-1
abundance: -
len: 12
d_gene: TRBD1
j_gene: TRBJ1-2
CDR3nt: TGCAGCGTTCTTGACAGGGGCTATGGCTACACCTTC
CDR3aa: CSVLDRGYGYTF

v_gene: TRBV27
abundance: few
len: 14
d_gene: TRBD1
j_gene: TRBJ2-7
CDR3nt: TGTGCCAGCAGCCCTAATGTACAGGGGAGCGAGCAGTACTTC
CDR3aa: CASSPNVQGSEQYF

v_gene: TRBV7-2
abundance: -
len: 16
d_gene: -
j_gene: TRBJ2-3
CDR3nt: TGTGCCAGCAGCTTACTTGGGGCAGGGGGCACAGATACGCAGTATTTT
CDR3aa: CASSLLGAGGTDTQYF

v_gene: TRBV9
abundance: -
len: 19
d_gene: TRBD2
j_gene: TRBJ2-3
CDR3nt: TGTGCCAGCAGCGTCTACGGGACTAGCGGGAGGACGCGCACAGATACGCAGTATTTT
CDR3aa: CASSVYGTSGRTRTDTQYF

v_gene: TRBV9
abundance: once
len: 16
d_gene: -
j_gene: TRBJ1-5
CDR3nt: TGTGCCAGCAGCGTCCAGGGTACCTATAGCAATCAGCCCCAGCATTTT
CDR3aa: CASSVQGTYSNQPQHF

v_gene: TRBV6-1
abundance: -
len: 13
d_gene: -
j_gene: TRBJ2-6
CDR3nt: TGTGCCAGCAGTGAGTCTGGGGCCAACGTCCTGACTTTC
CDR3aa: CASSESGANVLTF

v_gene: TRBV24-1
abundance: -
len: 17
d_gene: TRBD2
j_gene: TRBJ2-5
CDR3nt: TGTGCCACCAGTGATTTGGCTACGGGACTAAGTTCGGAGACCCAGTACTTC
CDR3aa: CATSDLATGLSSETQYF

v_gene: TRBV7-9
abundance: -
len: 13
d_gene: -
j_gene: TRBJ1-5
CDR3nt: TGTGCCAGCAGCTTATCAGGAGATCAGCCCCAGCATTTT
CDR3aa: CASSLSGDQPQHF

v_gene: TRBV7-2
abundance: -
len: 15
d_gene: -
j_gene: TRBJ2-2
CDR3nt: TGTGCCAGCAGTCGGGGCGGGGCCGACACCGGGGAGCTGTTTTTT
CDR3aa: CASSRGGADTGELFF

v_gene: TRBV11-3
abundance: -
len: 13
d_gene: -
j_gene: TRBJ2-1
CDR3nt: TGTGCCAGCAGCCTCGGACTTGGGAATGAGCAGTTCTTC
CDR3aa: CASSLGLGNEQFF

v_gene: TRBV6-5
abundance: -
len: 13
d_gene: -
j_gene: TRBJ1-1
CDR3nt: TGTGCCAGCGGGGCGGGGGCGTATGCTGAAGCTTTCTTT
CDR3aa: CASGAGAYAEAFF

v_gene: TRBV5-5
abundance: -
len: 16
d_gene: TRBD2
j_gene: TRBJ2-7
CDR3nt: TGTGCCAGCAGCCCGGTGGGAGGGTGGAGCAACTACGAGCAGTACTTC
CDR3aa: CASSPVGGWSNYEQYF

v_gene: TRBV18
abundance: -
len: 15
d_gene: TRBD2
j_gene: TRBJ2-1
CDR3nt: TGTGCCAGCTCAACCACTAGCGGGAGCTACAATGAGCAGTTCTTC
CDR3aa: CASSTTSGSYNEQFF

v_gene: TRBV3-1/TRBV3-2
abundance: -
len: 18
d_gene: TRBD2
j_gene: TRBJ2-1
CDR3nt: TGTGCCAGCAGCCCCGATCACCGGGACTACGGGTCCTACAATGAGCAGTTCTTC
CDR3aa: CASSPDHRDYGSYNEQFF

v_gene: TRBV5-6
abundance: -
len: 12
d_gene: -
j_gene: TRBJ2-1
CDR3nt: TGTGCCAGCAGCTTCCTAGAGAATGAGCAGTTCTTC
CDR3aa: CASSFLENEQFF

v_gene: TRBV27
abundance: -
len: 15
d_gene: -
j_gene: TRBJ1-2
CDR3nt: TGTGCCAGCAGTTTACGGGGCGCTCCCCATTATGGCTACACCTTC
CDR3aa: CASSLRGAPHYGYTF

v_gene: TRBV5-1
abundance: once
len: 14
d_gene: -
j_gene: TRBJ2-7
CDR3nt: TGCGCCAGCAACGCTCGGGACTTCACGAGCGAGCAGTACTTC
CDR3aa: CASNARDFTSEQYF

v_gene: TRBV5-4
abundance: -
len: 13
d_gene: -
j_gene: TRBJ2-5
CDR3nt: TGTGCCAGCAGTGTTACGGGCCAAGAGACCCAGTACTTC
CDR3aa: CASSVTGQETQYF

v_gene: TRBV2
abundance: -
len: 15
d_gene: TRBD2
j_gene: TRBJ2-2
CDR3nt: TGTGCCAGCAGTGCTGTTAGTAGCGGGACCGGGGAGCTGTTTTTT
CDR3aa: CASSAVSSGTGELFF

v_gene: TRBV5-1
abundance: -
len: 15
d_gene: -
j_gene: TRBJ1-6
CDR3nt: TGCGCCAGCAGCTTGGCAGGGGCGGTGCGTTCACCCCTCCACTTT
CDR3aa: CASSLAGAVRSPLHF

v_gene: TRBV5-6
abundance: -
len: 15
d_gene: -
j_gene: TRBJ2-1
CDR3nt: TGTGCCAGCGGACCCAGGGATGGGTTTTACAATGAGCAGTTCTTC
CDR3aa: CASGPRDGFYNEQFF

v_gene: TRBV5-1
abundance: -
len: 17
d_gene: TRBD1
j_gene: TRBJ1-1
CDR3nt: TGCGCCAGCAGCCCCTACGGGACAGGGGGCAGTGGGACTGAAGCTTTCTTT
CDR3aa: CASSPYGTGGSGTEAFF